This T cell receptor beta chain is from a study of T cell repertoires in cytomegalovirus infection. Looking at the study overall: Matching HLA type, along with CMV infection, was indicated by public TCR beta signatures.

Study results and caveats: CMV carriers having the relevant HLA were flagged by cumulative public TCR beta family frequency. The ex vivo response was dominated by HLA-C-restricted CMV-specific TCR beta clonotypes.

CDR3 length: 18 amino acids. The germline V gene has CDR1 SGHTA and CDR2 FQGNSA. V was trimmed by 2 bases and J by 8 bases, leaving 24 bases between them. With regard to this clonotype: Its antigen is unidentified.

In TCRdb, the reads were re-called with MiXCR into one record per CDR3 protein. The sample contains about 180,000 distinct CDR3 sequences, about 17% of which appear only once. The sequence came from a human donor in good health (CMV status not recorded). Some clones in this sample may be carry-over from other donors' samples. The chain is built from TRBV7-2 and TRBJ1-4, with D tentatively TRBD1 (5 bases). Sequenced input: CD8+ T cells from PBMCs. Here the CDR3 reads CASSLYSLGGTEQEKLFF. The CDR3 region has the DNA TGTGCCAGCAGCTTATATTCCCTCGGCGGGACTGAACAAGAAAAACTGTTTTTT.